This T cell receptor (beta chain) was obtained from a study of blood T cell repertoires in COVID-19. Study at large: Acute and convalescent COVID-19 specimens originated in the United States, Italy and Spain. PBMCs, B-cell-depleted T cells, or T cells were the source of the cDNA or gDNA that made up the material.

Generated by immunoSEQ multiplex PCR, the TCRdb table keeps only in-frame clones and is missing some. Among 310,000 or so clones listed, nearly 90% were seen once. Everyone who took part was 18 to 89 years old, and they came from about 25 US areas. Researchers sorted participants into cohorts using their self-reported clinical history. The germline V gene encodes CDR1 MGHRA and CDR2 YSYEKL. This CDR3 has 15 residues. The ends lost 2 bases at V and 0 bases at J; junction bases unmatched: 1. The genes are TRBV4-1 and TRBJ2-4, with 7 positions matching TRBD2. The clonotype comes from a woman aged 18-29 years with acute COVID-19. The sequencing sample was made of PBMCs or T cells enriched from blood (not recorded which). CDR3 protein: CASSQLAVAKNIQYF. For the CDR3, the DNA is TGCGCCAGCAGCCAACTAGCGGTAGCCAAAAACATTCAGTACTTC.